The subject of this entry is one T cell receptor beta chain. These data belong to a study of blood T cell repertoires in COVID-19. Study-level information: COVID-19 samples, acute and convalescent, were from the United States, Italy and Spain.

The repertoire was sequenced with immunoSEQ multiplex PCR; TCRdb's copy has only in-frame clones and lacks some. Here the sample spans approximately 330,000 clones, approximately 88% being singletons. Losses at the gene ends were 4 bases for V and 5 bases for J; bases not matched to a gene: 12. The CDR3 has 17 amino acids. The germline V gene has CDR1 MNHNS and CDR2 SASEGT. The receptor was derived from a man between 25 and 39 years old with COVID-19, enrolled during active disease. Material for sequencing was peripheral blood. The J gene is TRBJ2-3, the V gene TRBV6-1; 10 bases fit TRBD2. The CDR3 sequence: CASSGASGGDSEDTQYF. Here the CDR3 DNA reads TGTGCCAGCAGTGGGGCTAGCGGGGGAGACTCCGAAGATACGCAGTATTTT.